The present entry profiles one TCR beta chain with its context. This clonotype turned up a few times. Its antigen is currently not known. Qualities for individual bases were not recorded, and no much larger clone is one base off. The entry originates in a study of T cells after yellow fever vaccination (dated by TCRdb to the late 2010s). Context from the whole study: The SMART-Seq v4 Ultra Low Input RNA kit was used to prepare libraries from fractions with low cell numbers. To follow T-cell clones before and after primary and booster YFV17D yellow fever vaccination, bulk TCR alpha and beta repertoires were sequenced over time. The cohort comprised two healthy male donors, one aged 18 to 30 and one aged 30 to 39 years. Blood samples were taken at several timepoints before and after primary and secondary immunization, and bulk PBMC replicates and cell subsets were isolated.

The research as a whole found: FACS-sorted repertoires could contain abundant contaminating clonotypes from the bulk population, so computational filtering was required. A small fraction of clonotypes appeared in both the CD4 and CD8 compartments, likely as a result of convergent recombination. Because the study included only a couple of donors, the extent to which the findings can be generalized is limited. Most clones expanded after primary vaccination (96% of CD4 and about 85% of CD8) were re-detected after the booster, suggesting that broad memory maintenance occurred. The secondary T-cell response was found to be weaker but faster than the primary response, with a peak reached on day 5 rather than on day 15.

The intended sense of this specimen's treatment or condition label: live attenuated yellow fever vaccine strain. A standard Ficoll-Paque protocol was used to isolate PBMCs from peripheral blood. Dynabeads CD4 and CD8 positive selection kits were used to isolate CD4 and CD8 T-cell fractions. TriZol was used to extract RNA from bulk PBMCs, from CD4 and CD8 fractions, and from dextramer-positive and dextramer-negative fractions. V is cut back by 5 bases and J by 4 bases, with 5 bases in the junction unmatched. There are 16 amino acids in the CDR3, from cysteine to phenylalanine inclusive. Only the CDR3 region is kept as DNA, spanning 48 bases read in frame from base 1. The germline V gene yields SGHTA for CDR1 and FQGTGA for CDR2. TCR cDNA was made using 5'RACE template switching, a step that added a universal primer site and unique molecular identifiers. Priming for cDNA synthesis came from both the TCR alpha and TCR beta constant segments. Library amplification used two PCR steps, and the second PCR step added sample barcodes and sequencing adapters. Sequencing of libraries was done on Illumina HiSeq 2500 (2x100 bp) or NovaSeq (2x150 bp). The study's own analysis went as follows. Reads were demultiplexed and collapsed into UMI consensus sequences with MIGEC, and V(D)J alignment was performed with MiXCR. Clonotypes responding to the vaccine were identified with edgeR on replicate PBMC samples, with the criteria of FDR below 0.01 and a log2 fold change above 5 up to day 15. Bulk clonotypes were assigned CD4 or CD8 identity according to which sequenced CD4 or CD8 repertoire held them at higher abundance. TCRdb reran the public reads through fastp at Q25 and MiXCR, keeping productive beta chains. Entries are consolidated by CDR3 protein sequence, retaining the most common genes and DNA. These V and J calls rely on TCRdb rather than the paper's analysis. Recorded for this sample are 250,000 or so distinct CDR3 sequences; 6.9% of them occurred a single time. The ten largest account for roughly 0.9% of the sample.

The material sequenced was CD4+ T cells sorted from PBMCs, taken 15 days after the yellow fever booster vaccination. This TCR was recovered from a young man who received the YFV17D yellow fever vaccine. The sequence joins TRBV7-3 to TRBJ2-1; 13 bases in between match TRBD2. Here the CDR3 is given as CASSAPGLAGYNEQFF. The sequence in DNA is TGTGCCAGCAGCGCGCCGGGACTAGCGGGATACAATGAGCAGTTCTTC. The variable domain in full, with residues beyond the CDR3 obtained from the reference TRBV7-3 and TRBJ2-1 genes, is GAGVSQTPSNKVTEKGKYVELRCDPISGHTALYWYRQSLGQGPEFLIYFQGTGAADDSGLPNDRFFAVRPEGSVSTLKIQRTERGDSAVYLCASSAPGLAGYNEQFFGPGTRLTVL.